The clone carrying this TCR beta chain was observed at least ten times. The ends lost 5 bases at V and 6 bases at J; junction bases unmatched: 18. Per germline, CDR1 MDHEN and CDR2 SYDVKM. The CDR3 has 19 amino acids. This specimen comes from a study of naive and memory T cell subsets. Two oligonucleotides, mixed equimolar, formed the beta constant-region primer covering TRBC1 and TRBC2. TCRdb reanalysed the UMI-ligation and nested PCR reads using MiXCR and keeps one entry per CDR3 protein. This sample has about 85,000 distinct CDR3 sequences; over 10% occur once, and the top ten carry 0.75% to 1%. Sequencing was done on a sample of central memory CD4+ T cells from blood. V is TRBV28 and J is TRBJ2-2; 10 bases map to TRBD1. The sequence derives from a human donor in good health. The chain's CDR3 is CASSLTGTGAQIFAGELFF. In DNA form, the CDR3 reads TGTGCCAGCAGTCTGACCGGGACAGGGGCCCAAATCTTCGCCGGGGAGCTGTTTTTT. Combining the CDR3 with reference TRBV28 and TRBJ2-2 gives the whole variable domain DVKVTQSSRYLVKRTGEKVFLECVQDMDHENMFWYRQDPGLGLRLIYFSYDVKMKEKGDIPEGYSVSREKKERFSLILESASTNQTSMYLCASSLTGTGAQIFAGELFFGEGSRLTVL.